This TCR beta chain was identified in a study of PD-L1 blockade in urothelial cancer. Study information: Bladder-origin urothelial cancer in males covered about 90% of the 29 patients. Median T cell yield per blood sample was over 140,000 cells.

On this clone: The antigen is undetermined.

Synthetic TCR analog templates were spiked into each PCR. Sequencing was performed with immunoSEQ multiplex PCR; in TCRdb, only in-frame clones are kept and a portion is missing. The sample shows 70,000 to 75,000 clones, around 80% of them seen only once. The study's findings and limits: Below-median TCR clonality that was measured in pretreatment blood predicted better survival.

The CDR3 has 14 amino acids. Germline V lookup: CDR1 SGHDT, CDR2 YYEEEE. Trimming stripped 2 bases from V and 6 bases from J, with 12 bases between. The sample in question was PBMCs, obtained around atezolizumab (anti-PD-L1) treatment. This rearrangement joins TRBV5-6 to TRBJ2-4; D gene uncertain. The source of this sequence is a man between 65 and 79 years old with urothelial cancer. The CDR3 region has the DNA TGTGCCAGCAGCTTAATCACTGGAGTAAACATTCAGTACTTC. Translated: CASSLITGVNIQYF.